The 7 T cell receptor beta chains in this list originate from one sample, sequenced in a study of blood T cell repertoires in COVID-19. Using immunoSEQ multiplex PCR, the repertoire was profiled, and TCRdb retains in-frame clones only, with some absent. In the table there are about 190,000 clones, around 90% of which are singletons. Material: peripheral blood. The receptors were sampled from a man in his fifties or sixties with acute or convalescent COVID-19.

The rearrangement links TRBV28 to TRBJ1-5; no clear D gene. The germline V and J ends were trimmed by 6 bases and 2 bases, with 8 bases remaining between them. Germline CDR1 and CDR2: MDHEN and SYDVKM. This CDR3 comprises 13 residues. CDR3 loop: CASSRDGNQPQHF. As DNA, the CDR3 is TGTGCCAGCAGCCGGGATGGCAATCAGCCCCAGCATTTT. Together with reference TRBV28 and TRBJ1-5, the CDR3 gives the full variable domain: DVKVTQSSRYLVKRTGEKVFLECVQDMDHENMFWYRQDPGLGLRLIYFSYDVKMKEKGDIPEGYSVSREKKERFSLILESASTNQTSMYLCASSRDGNQPQHFGDGTRLSIL.

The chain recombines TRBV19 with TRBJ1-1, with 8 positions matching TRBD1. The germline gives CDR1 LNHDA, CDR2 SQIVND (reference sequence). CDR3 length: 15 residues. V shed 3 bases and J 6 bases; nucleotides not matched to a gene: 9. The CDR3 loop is CASSMDRVGPAEAFF. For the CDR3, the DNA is TGTGCCAGTAGTATGGACAGGGTGGGACCCGCTGAAGCTTTCTTT. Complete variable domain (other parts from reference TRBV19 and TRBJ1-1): DGGITQSPKYLFRKEGQNVTLSCEQNLNHDAMYWYRQDPGQGLRLIYYSQIVNDFQKGDIAEGYSVSREKKESFPLTVTSAQKNPTAFYLCASSMDRVGPAEAFFGQGTRLTVV.

CDR3 bases: TGTGCCAGCTGCCGGTGGGCGACAGGGTCCGACTCTTCGACTAATTCACCCCTCCACTTT. Amino acid sequence: CASCRWATGSDSSTNSPLHF. This sequence joins TRBV5-4 and TRBJ1-6, with 7 nucleotides matching TRBD1. The CDR3 is 20 residues long. Unmatched junction bases numbered 25, after V lost 7 bases and J lost 6 bases. In germline, CDR1 is SGHNT, CDR2 YYREEE (reference sequence). The full variable domain, in which reference TRBV5-4 and TRBJ1-6 provide the parts outside the CDR3, is ETGVTQSPTHLIKTRGQQVTLRCSSQSGHNTVSWYQQALGQGPQFIFQYYREEENGRGNFPPRFSGLQFPNYSSELNVNALELDDSALYLCASCRWATGSDSSTNSPLHFGNGTRLTVT.

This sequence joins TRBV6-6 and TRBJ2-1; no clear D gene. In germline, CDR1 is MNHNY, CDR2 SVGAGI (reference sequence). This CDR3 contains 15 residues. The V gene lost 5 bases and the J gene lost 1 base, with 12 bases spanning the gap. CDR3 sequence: CASSPRTLSYNEQFF. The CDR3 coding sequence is TGTGCCAGCAGTCCACGAACATTGTCCTACAATGAGCAGTTCTTC.

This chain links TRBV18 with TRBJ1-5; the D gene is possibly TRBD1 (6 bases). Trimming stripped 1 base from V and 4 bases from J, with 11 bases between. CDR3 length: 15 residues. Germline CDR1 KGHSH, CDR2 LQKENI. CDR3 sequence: CASSPLRQDNQPQHF. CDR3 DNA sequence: TGTGCCAGCTCACCACTGCGACAGGATAATCAGCCCCAGCATTTT.

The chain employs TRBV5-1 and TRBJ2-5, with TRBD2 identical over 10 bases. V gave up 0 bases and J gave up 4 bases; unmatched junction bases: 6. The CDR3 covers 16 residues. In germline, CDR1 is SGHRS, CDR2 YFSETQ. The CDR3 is CASSLDSSGGLETQYF. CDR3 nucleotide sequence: TGCGCCAGCAGCTTGGATAGTAGCGGGGGGTTAGAGACCCAGTACTTC.

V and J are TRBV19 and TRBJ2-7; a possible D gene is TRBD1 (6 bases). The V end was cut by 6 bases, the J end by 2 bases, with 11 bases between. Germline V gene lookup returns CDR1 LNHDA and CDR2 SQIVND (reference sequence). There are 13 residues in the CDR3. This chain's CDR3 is CASSLSGAYEQYF. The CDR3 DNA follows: TGTGCCAGTAGCCTTTCAGGGGCCTACGAGCAGTACTTC.